This T cell receptor beta chain was recovered during a study of radiotherapy plus CTLA-4 blockade in lung cancer. Germline lookup yields CDR1 SQVTM and CDR2 ANQGSEA. Between the trimmed V and J ends, which lost 6 bases and 4 bases, there was a span of 9 bases. This CDR3 has 11 amino acids. Data came from immunoSEQ multiplex PCR; TCRdb stores just in-frame clones and leaves some out. The table includes 80,000 to 95,000 clones, over 80% detected once. Those with chemo-refractory metastatic non-small-cell lung cancer were treated with focal radiation combined with CTLA-4 blockade using ipilimumab. This sequence was found in a human donor with non-small cell lung cancer who had stable disease on radiotherapy plus ipilimumab. Sequenced here: peripheral blood, sampled from a patient treated with radiotherapy plus ipilimumab. This chain uses TRBV29-1 with TRBJ2-5, with D unclear. The CDR3 DNA is TGCAGCGTACGGGTCGTAGAGACCCAGTACTTC. It yields the protein CSVRVVETQYF.